Following are 18 T cell receptor beta chains from one sample sequenced in a study of shared clonotypes between healthy human individuals. The method was immunoSEQ multiplex PCR; TCRdb's version includes in-frame clones alone and lacks a portion of them. The table records roughly 2 million clones, 90% to 97% of them present only once. Material for sequencing was naive CD4+ T cells sorted from blood. The subset here: CD45RA+ positively selected. The receptors were sampled from a man aged 18 to 29 in good health.

The rearrangement uses TRBV4-1 and TRBJ2-7, with TRBD2 identical over 16 bases. CDR3 length: 18 amino acids. Germline V lookup: CDR1 MGHRA, CDR2 YSYEKL. Trimming at V came to 1 base and at J to 3 bases, leaving 6 bases not matched to a gene. In DNA form, the CDR3 reads TGCGCCAGCAGCCAAGTGCTGGGACTAGCGGGAGGGGACTACGAGCAGTACTTC. Its protein is CASSQVLGLAGGDYEQYF.

The chain joins TRBV28 to TRBJ2-7; D perhaps matches TRBD1 (5 bases). Germline lookup yields CDR1 MDHEN and CDR2 SYDVKM. The CDR3 consists of 13 residues. V was shortened by 2 bases and J by 5 bases, with 10 bases between the two germline ends. Here the CDR3 reads CASSLPARDEQYF. The DNA of the CDR3 is TGTGCCAGCAGTTTACCGGCCAGGGACGAGCAGTACTTC.

This clone appeared a single time. The chain links TRBV28 to TRBJ2-5; maybe TRBD2 (5 bases). In germline, CDR1 is MDHEN, CDR2 SYDVKM. Trimming shortened V by 5 bases and J by 5 bases, and 18 bases separated the two germline ends. CDR3 length equals 15 residues. CDR3 sequence (DNA): TGTGCCAGCAGTCCTAATGTGAGGGTGTTGGAGACCCAGTACTTC. Its translation: CASSPNVRVLETQYF.

The rearrangement links TRBV28 to TRBJ1-3; 8 bases agree with TRBD1. The CDR3 loop spans 16 amino acids. Germline loops: CDR1 MDHEN, CDR2 SYDVKM. The trim removed 5 bases at V and 3 bases at J, leaving 9 bases unmatched. In DNA, the CDR3 is TGTGCCAGCAGTCCGAGACAGGGGATGTTTGGAAACACCATATATTTT. It yields the protein CASSPRQGMFGNTIYF. The full variable domain, rest sourced from reference TRBV28 and TRBJ1-3, is DVKVTQSSRYLVKRTGEKVFLECVQDMDHENMFWYRQDPGLGLRLIYFSYDVKMKEKGDIPEGYSVSREKKERFSLILESASTNQTSMYLCASSPRQGMFGNTIYFGEGSWLTVV.

The gene calls are TRBV10-3 and TRBJ2-7; 7 bases are a match to TRBD1. Per germline, CDR1 ENHRY and CDR2 SYGVKD. The CDR3 length is 15 residues. The V gene end was trimmed by 3 bases and the J gene end by 1 base; junction bases not matched to a gene: 6. CDR3 in amino acids: CAISEPDRISYEQYF. CDR3 coding DNA: TGTGCCATCAGTGAACCGGACAGGATTTCCTACGAGCAGTACTTC.

CDR3 DNA: TGTGCCAGCAGTTCACCACAGGGGGGAGCTGAGACCCAGTACTTC. Protein: CASSSPQGGAETQYF. This chain uses TRBV7-2 with TRBJ2-5, with TRBD1 identical over 8 bases. Germline V gene data show CDR1 as SGHTA and CDR2 as FQGNSA. The CDR3 has 15 amino acids. V was clipped by 6 bases and J by 5 bases; unmatched bases: 11.

The chain links TRBV5-1 to TRBJ2-3; 16 bases agree with TRBD2. V dropped 5 bases and J dropped 4; count of bases not matched to a gene: 4. The CDR3 length is 16 residues. The germline V gene has CDR1 SGHRS and CDR2 YFSETQ. The CDR3 coding sequence is TGCGCCAGCAGACCGGGACTAGCGGGGGGGCCAGATACGCAGTATTTT. The encoded protein is CASRPGLAGGPDTQYF.

This CDR3 reads CASSVGLANEKLFF. In DNA, the CDR3 is TGTGCCAGCAGTGTGGGTTTGGCTAATGAAAAACTGTTTTTT. The V call is TRBV6-1, the J call TRBJ1-4; no firm D call. This CDR3 region has 14 residues. Trimming shortened V by 4 bases and J by 3 bases, and 9 bases separated the two germline ends. Germline values: CDR1 MNHNS, CDR2 SASEGT.

Of note for this clone: The sample has other DNA sequences that encode this CDR3 too. The chain links TRBV14 to TRBJ2-7; D is unresolved. CDR1 and CDR2 (germline): SGHDN, FVKESK. Trimming stripped 1 base from V and 3 bases from J, with 4 bases between. The CDR3 extends over 12 amino acids. CDR3 amino acids: CASSQVYYEQYF. The CDR3 coding sequence is TGTGCCAGCAGCCAAGTCTACTACGAGCAGTACTTC.

With regard to this clone: The sample has other DNA sequences that encode this CDR3 too. The chain links TRBV30 to TRBJ2-3; TRBD2 matches at 7 bases. CDR3 length: 13 residues. Germline CDR1 is GTSNPN and CDR2 is SVGIG (reference sequence). Losses at the gene ends were 4 bases for V and 0 bases for J; bases not matched to a gene: 1. The CDR3 reads CAWTSGSTDTQYF. The CDR3 DNA reads TGTGCCTGGACTAGCGGTAGCACAGATACGCAGTATTTT. Full variable domain (rest looked up from reference TRBV30 and TRBJ2-3): SQTIHQWPATLVQPVGSPLSLECTVEGTSNPNLYWYRQAAGRGLQLLFYSVGIGQISSEVPQNLSASRPQDRQFILSSKKLLLSDSGFYLCAWTSGSTDTQYFGPGTRLTVL.

The chain recombines TRBV2 with TRBJ2-1; D is undetermined. Trimming took 2 bases from V and 6 from J, leaving 5 bases between them. CDR1 and CDR2 from the germline V gene are SNHLY and FYNNEI. The CDR3 extends over 12 amino acids. The CDR3: CASSETGNEQFF. The DNA of the CDR3 is TGTGCCAGCAGTGAAACGGGCAATGAGCAGTTCTTC.

This rearrangement joins TRBV7-9 to TRBJ2-3; D unresolved. Trimming removed 1 base from V and 4 bases from J, with 9 bases in between. This CDR3 has 14 amino acids. In germline, CDR1 is SEHNR, CDR2 FQNEAQ (reference sequence). CDR3 nucleotides: TGTGCCAGCAGCTTAGGGTTAGATTCAGATACGCAGTATTTT. Protein: CASSLGLDSDTQYF.

As concerns this clone: Other DNA sequences in this sample translate to the same CDR3. This chain connects TRBV2 to TRBJ1-5; tentatively, D is TRBD1 (5 bases). The CDR3 runs to 13 residues. CDR1 is SNHLY, CDR2 FYNNEI, per germline. With 6 bases removed from V and 6 bases from J, the gap between germline ends came to 12 bases. The CDR3 loop is CASRGREGQPQHF. The CDR3 coding sequence is TGTGCCAGCAGGGGCAGGGAGGGTCAGCCCCAGCATTTT.

CDR3 sequence reads: CASSKTGFTSNYGYTF. The CDR3, as DNA: TGTGCCAGCAGTAAGACAGGGTTCACATCTAACTATGGCTACACCTTC. J is TRBJ1-2 and V is TRBV25-1; 7 bases fit TRBD1. CDR3 size: 16 residues. CDR1 MGHDK and CDR2 SYGVNS come from the germline V gene. J lost 0 bases, V lost 5 bases, and 9 bases had no gene match.

The rearrangement links TRBV5-1 to TRBJ2-7, with a possible D match to TRBD2 (5 bases). The ends were cut back, 0 bases at V and 2 bases at J, with 9 bases in the middle. The CDR3 spans 14 residues. CDR1 and CDR2 from the germline V gene are SGHRS and YFSETQ. This CDR3 reads CASSLGLSPYEQYF. CDR3 DNA sequence: TGCGCCAGCAGCTTGGGACTATCGCCCTACGAGCAGTACTTC.

This sequence joins TRBV5-4 and TRBJ2-6; D gene uncertain. The germline V gene has CDR1 SGHNT and CDR2 YYREEE (reference sequence). The length of the CDR3 is 17 residues. With 2 bases removed from V and 0 bases from J, the gap between germline ends came to 12 bases. The CDR3 DNA is TGTGCCAGCAGCTTAGGGCAGCAAAGCTCTGGGGCCAACGTCCTGACTTTC. It translates to CASSLGQQSSGANVLTF.

This chain links TRBV4-1 with TRBJ2-5; D remains ambiguous. CDR3 length equals 15 residues. V was clipped by 4 bases and J by 1 base, with 13 bases between them. The germline V gene has CDR1 MGHRA and CDR2 YSYEKL. This CDR3 is CASSLIPGPQETQYF. DNA of the CDR3: TGCGCCAGCAGCCTCATTCCCGGCCCCCAAGAGACCCAGTACTTC.

DNA of the CDR3: TGCGCCAGCAGCCACCAGGGGGCTGAGTACGAGCAGTACTTC. It is translated as CASSHQGAEYEQYF. The chain carries TRBV4-1 and TRBJ2-7; 8 bases are a match to TRBD1. The V gene end was trimmed by 3 bases and the J gene end by 4 bases; junction bases not matched to a gene: 5. The germline V gene has CDR1 MGHRA and CDR2 YSYEKL. The CDR3 runs to 14 residues.